The TCR beta chain described here comes from a study of blood T cell repertoires in COVID-19. Study context: Samples taken during acute and convalescent COVID-19 were collected in the United States, Italy and Spain. The cDNA or gDNA used as material had been derived from T cells, B-cell-depleted T cells, or PBMCs.

Trimming left V 6 bases short and J 5 bases short, with 19 bases between. The CDR3 is made up of 16 amino acids. Germline V lookup: CDR1 KGHSH, CDR2 LQKENI. In the study's own analysis: Researchers report that nucleated cell counts were estimated from reference gene primer amplification. Sequencing was performed with immunoSEQ multiplex PCR; in TCRdb, only in-frame clones are kept and a portion is missing. The V and J calls and clone size are taken from that table; D and trimming were inferred from the DNA. This sample yields 100,000 to 120,000 clones, of which approximately 76% are seen a single time; less than 20% belongs to the top ten.

The sequencing input was peripheral blood. The receptor comes from a woman in her 70s with acute or convalescent COVID-19. The chain has TRBV18 and TRBJ2-2; maybe TRBD2 (7 bases). The CDR3 loop is CASSPRGGAPTGELFF. Written as DNA, the CDR3 is TGTGCCAGCTCCCCCCGAGGGGGGGCGCCAACCGGGGAGCTGTTTTTT.